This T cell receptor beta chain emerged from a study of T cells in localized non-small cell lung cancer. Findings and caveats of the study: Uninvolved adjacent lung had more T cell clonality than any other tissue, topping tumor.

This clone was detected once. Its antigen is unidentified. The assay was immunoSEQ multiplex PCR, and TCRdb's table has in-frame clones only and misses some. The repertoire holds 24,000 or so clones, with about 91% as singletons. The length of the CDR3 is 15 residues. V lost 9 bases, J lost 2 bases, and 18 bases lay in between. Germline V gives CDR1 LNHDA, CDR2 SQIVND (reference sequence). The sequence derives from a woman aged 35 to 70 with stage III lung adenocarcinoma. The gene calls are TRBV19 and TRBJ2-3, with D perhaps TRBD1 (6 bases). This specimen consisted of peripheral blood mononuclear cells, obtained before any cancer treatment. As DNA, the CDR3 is TGTGCCAGCTTCAGGGGCCGCTCTACCACAGATACGCAGTATTTT. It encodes CASFRGRSTTDTQYF.